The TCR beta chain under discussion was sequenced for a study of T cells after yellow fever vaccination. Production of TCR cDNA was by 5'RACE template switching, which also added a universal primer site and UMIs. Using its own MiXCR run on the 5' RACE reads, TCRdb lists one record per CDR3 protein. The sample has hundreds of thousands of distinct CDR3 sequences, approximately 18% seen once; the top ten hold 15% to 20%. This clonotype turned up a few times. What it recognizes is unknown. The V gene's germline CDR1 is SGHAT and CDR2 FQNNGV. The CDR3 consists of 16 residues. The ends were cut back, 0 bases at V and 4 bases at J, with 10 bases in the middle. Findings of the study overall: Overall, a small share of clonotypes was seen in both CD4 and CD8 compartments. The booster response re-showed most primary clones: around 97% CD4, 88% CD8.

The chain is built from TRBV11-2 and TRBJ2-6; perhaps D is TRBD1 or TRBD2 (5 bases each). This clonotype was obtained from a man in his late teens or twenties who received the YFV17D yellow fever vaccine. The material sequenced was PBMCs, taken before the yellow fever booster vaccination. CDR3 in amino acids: CASSLDEGDGANVLTF. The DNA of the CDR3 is TGTGCCAGCAGCTTAGATGAAGGGGACGGGGCCAACGTCCTGACTTTC.